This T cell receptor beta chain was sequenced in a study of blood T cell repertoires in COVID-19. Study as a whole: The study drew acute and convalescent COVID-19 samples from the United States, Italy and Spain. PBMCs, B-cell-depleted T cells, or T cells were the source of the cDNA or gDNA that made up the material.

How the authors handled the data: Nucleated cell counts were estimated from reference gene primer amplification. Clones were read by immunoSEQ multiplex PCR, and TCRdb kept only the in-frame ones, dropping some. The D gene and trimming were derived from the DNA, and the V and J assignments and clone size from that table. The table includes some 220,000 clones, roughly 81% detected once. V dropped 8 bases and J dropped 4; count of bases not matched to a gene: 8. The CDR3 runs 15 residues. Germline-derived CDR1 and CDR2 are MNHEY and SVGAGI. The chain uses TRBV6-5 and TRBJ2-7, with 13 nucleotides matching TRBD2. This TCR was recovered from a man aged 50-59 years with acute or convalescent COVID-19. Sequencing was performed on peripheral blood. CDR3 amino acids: CASRGLAGYNYEQYF. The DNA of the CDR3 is TGTGCCAGCCGGGGACTAGCGGGATATAATTACGAGCAGTACTTC.